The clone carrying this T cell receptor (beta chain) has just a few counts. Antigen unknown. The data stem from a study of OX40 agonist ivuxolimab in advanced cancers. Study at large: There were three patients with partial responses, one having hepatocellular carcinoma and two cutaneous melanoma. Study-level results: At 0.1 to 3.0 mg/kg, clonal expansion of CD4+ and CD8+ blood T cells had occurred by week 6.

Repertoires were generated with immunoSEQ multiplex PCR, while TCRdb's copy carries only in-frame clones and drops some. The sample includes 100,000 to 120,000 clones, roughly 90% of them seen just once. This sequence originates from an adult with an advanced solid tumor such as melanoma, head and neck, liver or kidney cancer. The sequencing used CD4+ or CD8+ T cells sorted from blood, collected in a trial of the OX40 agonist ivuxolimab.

CDR3 residues: CASSFAGLAGAYEQYF. The CDR3 bases are TGTGCCAGCAGCTTCGCCGGACTAGCGGGAGCCTACGAGCAGTACTTC. The gene calls are TRBV7-2 and TRBJ2-7; 13 positions match TRBD2. This CDR3 has 16 residues. Germline CDR1 SGHTA, CDR2 FQGNSA. V shed 3 bases, J shed 2 bases, and the junction held 4 bases outside the gene matches.